The rows below give T cell receptor beta chains drawn from one sample of a study of cytomegalovirus exposure and HLA in healthy donors. Data came from immunoSEQ multiplex PCR; TCRdb stores just in-frame clones and leaves some out. Of about 140,000 clones in the sample, roughly 81% were seen once. Material for sequencing was PBMCs. All receptors derive from a female donor in good health and CMV-seronegative. CDR3s include the opening cysteine and the closing phenylalanine or tryptophan. The order of the fields is J gene, clone size, D gene, V gene, CDR3 DNA, CDR3 protein. The D gene is left open where the match is weak. Rows give clone size only sometimes, using once, few, many, or a class for an expanded clone.

>TRBJ1-4|once|.|TRBV11-2
TGTGCCAGCAGCTTAGATATCGCAACTAATGAAAAACTGTTTTTT
CASSLDIATNEKLFF
>TRBJ1-2|.|.|TRBV11-2
TGTGCCAGCAGCTTAGCGGTGGAGTACTATGGCTACACCTTC
CASSLAVEYYGYTF
>TRBJ1-1|many|.|TRBV29-1
TGCAGCGTTGAAGTCCCCATGAACACTGAAGCTTTCTTT
CSVEVPMNTEAFF
>TRBJ1-2|.|TRBD1|TRBV9
TGTGCCAGCAGCGTTGGGGGACAGGCTAACTATGGCTACACCTTC
CASSVGGQANYGYTF
>TRBJ1-1|.|.|TRBV6-5
TGTGCCGGGGGGACGCTCCCTGAAGCTTTCTTT
CAGGTLPEAFF
>TRBJ1-1|few|.|TRBV6-5
TGTGCCAGCATCCCGGGGGGGCGGGTCACTGAAGCTTTCTTT
CASIPGGRVTEAFF
>TRBJ1-1|.|TRBD1|TRBV15
TGTGCCACCGCGACAGGGCCCATGAACACTGAAGCTTTCTTT
CATATGPMNTEAFF
>TRBJ1-2|few|.|TRBV6-6
TGTGCCAGCAGACAGGGTCTGGGTGGCTACACCTTC
CASRQGLGGYTF
>TRBJ1-5|.|.|TRBV28
TGTGCCAGCAACGGCAGGTCAAGTCAGCCCCAGCATTTT
CASNGRSSQPQHF
>TRBJ2-7|.|TRBD1|TRBV11-1
TGTGCCAGCAGCCGTCGTTCCGGGACAGGGAACTCCTACGAGCAGTACTTC
CASSRRSGTGNSYEQYF
>TRBJ1-5|.|.|TRBV28
TGTGCCAGCAGACGCCTTGGGGGGGGCAATCAGCCCCAGCATTTT
CASRRLGGGNQPQHF
>TRBJ2-7|once|TRBD1|TRBV27
TGTGCCAGCAGCCAGACAGGGGCAGCCTACGAGCAGTACTTC
CASSQTGAAYEQYF
>TRBJ1-1|.|TRBD1|TRBV4-2
TGTGCCAGCAGCCAAGAGGCTCTCAGGGACAGGGGGTTTTGGACTGAAGCTTTCTTT
CASSQEALRDRGFWTEAFF
>TRBJ2-7|once|.|TRBV27
TGTGCCAGCAGTTTAACGGGGAAGAGTTTTAGGTGGGACTCCTACGAGCAGTACTTC
CASSLTGKSFRWDSYEQYF
>TRBJ2-7|.|TRBD1|TRBV28
TGTGCCAGCAGCGCCACCGGGACAGGGAGAGGGTACGAGCAGTACTTC
CASSATGTGRGYEQYF
>TRBJ1-5|.|TRBD1|TRBV2
TGTGCCAGCAGTATGGACAGGGGGCTAGGGGCCCAGCATTTT
CASSMDRGLGAQHF
>TRBJ1-5|.|TRBD1|TRBV7-2
TGTGCCAGCAGCTTTCGACAGGGAAATCAGCCCCAGCATTTT
CASSFRQGNQPQHF
>TRBJ2-1|.|.|TRBV19
TGTGCCAGTAGTCGAACAGGGAATGAGCAGTTCTTC
CASSRTGNEQFF
>TRBJ2-1|.|.|TRBV18
TGTGCCAGCTCACCCCCGGTGGCGGGTCCTGGGGTCATCGATGAGCAGTTCTTC
CASSPPVAGPGVIDEQFF
>TRBJ2-7|.|TRBD1|TRBV29-1
TGCAGCGTTATCCAGGGGGAACCCTACGAGCAGTACTTC
CSVIQGEPYEQYF
>TRBJ1-2|.|TRBD1|TRBV5-1
TGCGCCAGCAGCCGAGAACCGGGACAGGGGGCTAATGGCTACACCTTC
CASSREPGQGANGYTF
>TRBJ1-6|.|.|TRBV6-5
TGTGCCAGCAGTCGATCAGGGCTTAATTCACCCCTCCACTTT
CASSRSGLNSPLHF
>TRBJ1-4|.|TRBD1|TRBV28
TGTGCCAGCAGTTCCCCATACACAGGGGCGGTTGAAAAACTGTTTTTT
CASSSPYTGAVEKLFF
>TRBJ2-7|.|.|TRBV5-1
TGCGCCAGCAGCTTGGAACAGGGAGTCTACGAGCAGTACTTC
CASSLEQGVYEQYF
>TRBJ1-1|once|.|TRBV10-3
TGTGCCATCAGTGAGTCGACTCACCCTAGGAACACTGAAGCTTTCTTT
CAISESTHPRNTEAFF
>TRBJ2-1|.|.|TRBV11-2
TGTGCCAGCAGCTTTCCCACAGGCACTTACAATGAGCAGTTCTTC
CASSFPTGTYNEQFF
>TRBJ2-1|.|.|TRBV27
TGTGCCAGCAGTTTAACGCGGGTCGGTGAGCAGTTCTTC
CASSLTRVGEQFF
>TRBJ2-5|.|.|TRBV6-1
TGTGCCAGCAGTGAAATGGGGACGGGAGTACAAGAGACCCAGTACTTC
CASSEMGTGVQETQYF
>TRBJ2-2|few|.|TRBV6-5
TGTGCCAGCAGTTACTCGATGGGCGAGAACACCGGGGAGCTGTTTTTT
CASSYSMGENTGELFF
>TRBJ1-5|few|TRBD1|TRBV7-9
TGTGCCAGCAGCCCCACCGGGACAGGGGGCAATCAGCCCCAGCATTTT
CASSPTGTGGNQPQHF
>TRBJ2-7|.|TRBD1|TRBV10-1
TGCGCCAGCAGTGATTTCAGGGGGCCCAAAGAAGCTATAAACCTTTACGAGCAGTACTTC
CASSDFRGPKEAINLYEQYF
>TRBJ2-3|.|.|TRBV28
TGTGCCAGCAGTTCCGCTAGCGCCACGAGCACAGATACGCAGTATTTT
CASSSASATSTDTQYF
>TRBJ2-3|.|TRBD1|TRBV29-1
TGCAGCGTAGCTCGAGGGGGCGTCGGCACAGATACGCAGTATTTT
CSVARGGVGTDTQYF
>TRBJ2-7|few|TRBD1|TRBV5-4
TGTGCCAGCAGCTTGAGGGACAGGGCAAGTAACGAGCAGTACTTC
CASSLRDRASNEQYF
>TRBJ1-1|.|TRBD1|TRBV5-4
TGTGCCAGCAGCCCTCCAGGGGGCGCTTCCAAAGCTTTCTTT
CASSPPGGASKAFF
>TRBJ1-1|.|.|TRBV9
TGTGCCAGCAGCGTAGCAACAAACACTGAAGCTTTCTTT
CASSVATNTEAFF